One sample yielded the 23 T cell receptor beta chains listed below, sequenced in a study of radiotherapy plus CTLA-4 blockade in lung cancer. TCRdb's table, derived via immunoSEQ multiplex PCR, lists solely in-frame clones and lacks some. The sample has tens of thousands of clones; around four fifths are singletons. This specimen consisted of peripheral blood, obtained from a patient treated with radiotherapy plus ipilimumab. These receptors were obtained from a human donor with non-small cell lung cancer whose response to radiotherapy plus ipilimumab could not be evaluated.

The rearrangement uses TRBV10-3 and TRBJ2-7; 9 nucleotides align to TRBD1. Germline CDR1 and CDR2: ENHRY and SYGVKD. The CDR3 is made up of 16 amino acids. The trim removed 4 bases at V and 7 bases at J, leaving 14 bases unmatched. This chain's CDR3 is CAISAPTGTGNEEQYF. The CDR3 nucleotides read TGTGCCATCAGTGCACCAACCGGGACAGGGAATGAGGAGCAGTACTTC.

This clone was observed a handful of times. The rearrangement joins TRBV19 to TRBJ2-4; 8 nucleotides line up with TRBD1. V shed 2 bases, J shed 0 bases, and the junction held 12 bases outside the gene matches. Germline-derived CDR1 and CDR2 are LNHDA and SQIVND (reference sequence). The CDR3 has 19 residues. As DNA, the CDR3 is TGTGCCAGTAGTATACGACATCCGGGACAGGCCCTAGCCAAAAACATTCAGTACTTC. Amino acid sequence: CASSIRHPGQALAKNIQYF. The full variable domain, completed using reference TRBV19 and TRBJ2-4, is DGGITQSPKYLFRKEGQNVTLSCEQNLNHDAMYWYRQDPGQGLRLIYYSQIVNDFQKGDIAEGYSVSREKKESFPLTVTSAQKNPTAFYLCASSIRHPGQALAKNIQYFGAGTRLSVL.

This chain uses TRBV10-3 with TRBJ2-7, with 9 positions matching TRBD2. Looked up from germline, CDR1 is ENHRY and CDR2 is SYGVKD. This CDR3 spans 14 amino acids. Trimming removed 10 bases from V and 2 bases from J; junction bases left unmatched: 9. The CDR3, as DNA: TGTGCCACCCAAGATAGCGGGGGACCCTACGAGCAGTACTTC. It yields the protein CATQDSGGPYEQYF.

The DNA for the CDR3 is TGTGCCAGCTCCTCCCCCGGGACAGCTGAAAAACTGTTTTTT. Translated, it gives CASSSPGTAEKLFF. The gene calls are TRBV28 and TRBJ1-4; 7 bases are shared with TRBD1. The CDR3 loop spans 14 amino acids. The junction had 10 bases not matched to a gene; V was cut back by 8 bases and J by 7 bases. The germline V gene has CDR1 MDHEN and CDR2 SYDVKM.

V usage is TRBV28 and J usage is TRBJ2-1; a possible D gene is TRBD2 (5 bases). The CDR3 is made up of 13 amino acids. Looked up from germline, CDR1 is MDHEN and CDR2 is SYDVKM. V gave up 8 bases and J gave up 3 bases, with 11 bases separating them. The CDR3 spells CASRRDDYNEQFF. The CDR3 nucleotides are TGTGCCAGCCGTCGGGATGACTACAATGAGCAGTTCTTC.

V usage is TRBV19 and J usage is TRBJ2-1, with 8 bases fitting TRBD1. The J segment lost 10 bases and the V segment lost 5 bases, leaving 16 bases of the junction unmatched. Germline CDR1 LNHDA, CDR2 SQIVND (reference sequence). CDR3 length: 16 residues. The CDR3 DNA is TGTGCCAGTAGTCCAGACTCTCGGACAGGGACGGAAGAGCAGTTCTTC. It is translated as CASSPDSRTGTEEQFF.

V is TRBV6-6 and J is TRBJ2-1; 10 bases line up with TRBD2. CDR1 MNHNY and CDR2 SVGAGI come from the germline V gene (reference sequence). There are 16 residues in the CDR3. Germline trimming cut 6 bases from V and 3 bases from J; bases unmatched to any gene: 8. The CDR3 sequence is CASRSPSGSGYNEQFF. The CDR3 bases are TGTGCCAGCAGGAGTCCTAGCGGGAGCGGCTACAATGAGCAGTTCTTC.

This chain joins TRBV18 and TRBJ2-7, with 8 bases lining up with TRBD1. The CDR3 spans 13 residues. Unmatched junction bases numbered 4, after V lost 3 bases and J lost 6 bases. Germline lookup yields CDR1 KGHSH and CDR2 LQKENI. CDR3 sequence (DNA): TGTGCCAGCTCACCTCAGGGGGCTCGCGAGCAGTACTTC. Protein: CASSPQGAREQYF.

The J gene is TRBJ2-2, the V gene TRBV5-1; tentative D call: TRBD1 (5 bases). V gave up 0 bases and J gave up 4 bases, with 16 bases separating them. The CDR3 totals 17 residues. CDR1 and CDR2 from the germline V gene are SGHRS and YFSETQ. The DNA of the CDR3 is TGCGCCAGCAGCTTGGACAGACAGACCTTGAGCACCGGGGAGCTGTTTTTT. Translation gives CASSLDRQTLSTGELFF.

This clone was detected only once. The chain carries TRBV2 and TRBJ2-7; 7 bases match TRBD2. This CDR3 has 16 residues. Germline V CDR1 and CDR2: SNHLY, FYNNEI. V gave up 7 bases and J gave up 3 bases; unmatched junction bases: 15. CDR3 bases: TGTGCCAGCACCGGGAGGTCTGGGGGGTTCCTCTACGAGCAGTACTTC. This translates into CASTGRSGGFLYEQYF.

The V gene is TRBV28, the J gene TRBJ1-5, with D uncertain. The V end was cut by 6 bases, the J end by 0 bases, with 3 bases between. Germline V lookup: CDR1 MDHEN, CDR2 SYDVKM. This CDR3 comprises 12 residues. The CDR3 DNA reads TGTGCCAGCAGATATAGCAATCAGCCCCAGCATTTT. Protein: CASRYSNQPQHF. Full variable domain (remainder filled in from reference TRBV28 and TRBJ1-5): DVKVTQSSRYLVKRTGEKVFLECVQDMDHENMFWYRQDPGLGLRLIYFSYDVKMKEKGDIPEGYSVSREKKERFSLILESASTNQTSMYLCASRYSNQPQHFGDGTRLSIL.

The chain couples TRBV28 to TRBJ1-5; 12 nucleotides align to TRBD1. CDR1 MDHEN and CDR2 SYDVKM come from the germline V gene. CDR3 length equals 14 residues. Trimming at V came to 8 bases and at J to 6 bases, leaving 5 bases not matched to a gene. This chain's CDR3 is CASGDRGPGQPQHF. CDR3 in DNA: TGTGCCAGCGGGGACAGGGGGCCTGGTCAGCCCCAGCATTTT.

The V and J genes are TRBV28 and TRBJ2-3; 14 nucleotides agree with TRBD2. CDR1 is MDHEN and CDR2 is SYDVKM in the germline V gene. The CDR3 extends over 17 amino acids. V trimming: 4 bases; J trimming: 4 bases; junction bases outside the gene matches: 7. CDR3 amino acids: CASSSRLAGGPADTQYF. The CDR3 DNA is TGTGCCAGCAGTTCCCGACTAGCGGGAGGGCCTGCAGATACGCAGTATTTT.

This CDR3 is CASSPTHRRRDGYTF. The DNA for the CDR3 is TGTGCCAGCAGTCCTACTCACCGAAGGAGAGATGGCTACACCTTC. This rearrangement joins TRBV6-5 to TRBJ1-2; D is ambiguous. The CDR3 covers 15 residues. Trimming removed 5 bases at V and 6 bases at J, with 19 bases between. CDR1 MNHEY and CDR2 SVGAGI come from the germline V gene.

J is TRBJ1-1 and V is TRBV7-3; D is undetermined. Trimming removed 6 bases from V and 4 bases from J, with 12 bases in between. Germline CDR1 is SGHTA and CDR2 is FQGTGA. CDR3 size: 13 residues. Written as DNA, the CDR3 is TGTGCCAGCAGAGCACCGGGAGCCACTGAAGCTTTCTTT. It encodes CASRAPGATEAFF. The whole variable domain, remainder taken from reference TRBV7-3 and TRBJ1-1, is GAGVSQTPSNKVTEKGKYVELRCDPISGHTALYWYRQSLGQGPEFLIYFQGTGAADDSGLPNDRFFAVRPEGSVSTLKIQRTERGDSAVYLCASRAPGATEAFFGQGTRLTVV.

In its sample, this clone was seen a few times. The gene calls are TRBV7-2 and TRBJ2-7, with D unclear. The CDR3 extends over 14 amino acids. Germline loops: CDR1 SGHTA, CDR2 FQGNSA. Trimming took off 2 bases at V and 0 bases at J, with 8 bases between the two ends. The CDR3 here is CASSLSLSSYEQYF. CDR3 bases: TGTGCCAGCAGCTTAAGCCTAAGCTCCTACGAGCAGTACTTC. The variable domain in full, completed from reference TRBV7-2 and TRBJ2-7, reads GAGVSQSPSNKVTEKGKDVELRCDPISGHTALYWYRQSLGQGLEFLIYFQGNSAPDKSGLPSDRFSAERTGGSVSTLTIQRTQQEDSAVYLCASSLSLSSYEQYFGPGTRLTVT.

The genes are TRBV6-5 and TRBJ1-1; D is possibly TRBD1 (5 bases). Trimming removed 4 bases from V and 0 bases from J, with 9 bases in between. Germline V gene data show CDR1 as MNHEY and CDR2 as SVGAGI. The CDR3 sequence is 14 residues long. This CDR3 reads CASSFGGMNTEAFF. Here the CDR3 DNA reads TGTGCCAGCAGTTTCGGGGGGATGAACACTGAAGCTTTCTTT.

This clone was recorded a few times. The genes are TRBV6-6 and TRBJ1-1; a weak D match, TRBD1 (5 bases). V was cut by 2 bases and J by 1 base, with 11 bases left in between. This CDR3 has 15 residues. Germline CDR1 reads MNHNY; CDR2 reads SVGAGI (reference sequence). CDR3 coding DNA: TGTGCCAGCAGTTACACAGGTCGGACGAACACTGAAGCTTTCTTT. Its protein product is CASSYTGRTNTEAFF.

The rearrangement uses TRBV5-1 and TRBJ1-2; 8 bases fit TRBD1. There are 15 residues in the CDR3. J lost 2 bases, V lost 3 bases, and 6 bases had no gene match. Germline-derived CDR1 and CDR2 are SGHRS and YFSETQ. The CDR3 is CASSSADRGNYGYTF. The CDR3, as DNA: TGCGCCAGCAGCTCCGCCGACAGGGGCAACTATGGCTACACCTTC.

V and J are TRBV6-5 and TRBJ1-2; 8 positions match TRBD1. The germline V gene has CDR1 MNHEY and CDR2 SVGAGI. V shed 6 bases and J 7 bases; nucleotides not matched to a gene: 10. This CDR3 is built from 14 residues. The CDR3 sequence is CASSYGQGRGGYTF. The CDR3 DNA reads TGTGCCAGCAGCTATGGACAGGGACGTGGTGGCTACACCTTC.

The rearrangement joins TRBV9 to TRBJ2-7, with a possible D match to TRBD2 (5 bases). Germline V gene lookup returns CDR1 SGDLS and CDR2 YYNGEE. The CDR3 loop spans 14 amino acids. V gave up 4 bases and J gave up 2 bases, with 13 bases separating them. The CDR3 here is CASSLTSSAYEQYF. CDR3 coding DNA: TGTGCCAGCAGCTTAACAAGTAGCGCCTACGAGCAGTACTTC.

The chain employs TRBV11-3 and TRBJ2-3; 7 bases are shared with TRBD2. This CDR3 has 15 amino acids. Looked up from germline, CDR1 is SGHNT and CDR2 is YENEEA. The V segment lost 1 base and the J segment 2 bases; nucleotides outside the gene matches: 3. CDR3 sequence (DNA): TGTGCCAGCAGCTTAGCGGCGGGAGCCACAGATACGCAGTATTTT. Its protein is CASSLAAGATDTQYF.

The chain recombines TRBV27 with TRBJ1-2; D gene uncertain. The CDR3 extends over 13 amino acids. Germline loops: CDR1 MNHEY, CDR2 SMNVEV (reference sequence). Between the trimmed V and J ends, which lost 6 bases and 5 bases, there was a span of 13 bases. Here the CDR3 reads CASSLTGSYGYTF. For the CDR3, the DNA is TGTGCCAGCAGCCTGACTGGTAGTTATGGCTACACCTTC.